This T cell receptor beta chain was retrieved from a study of identical twins. The V gene lost 7 bases and the J gene lost 1 base, with 5 bases spanning the gap. The CDR3 has 12 amino acids. Per the germline V gene, CDR1 is LNHDA and CDR2 is SQIVND (reference sequence). As regards this clonotype: The antigen is not known.

A single record per CDR3 protein comes from TCRdb applying MiXCR to the 5' RACE reads. The table shows approximately 890,000 distinct CDR3 sequences, with 9% to 15% occurring only once. Study results and caveats: Sequences that were beta out-of-frame showed weaker excess twin sharing. Insertions were fewer in abundant cord blood beta clonotypes, whereas memory repertoires showed none of this pattern. Models underestimated how often monozygotic twins shared out-of-frame TCR alpha.

This same sample was also taken into another study, of yellow fever vaccine responses in identical twins.

The genes are TRBV19 and TRBJ1-5; no firm D call. The clonotype originates from a woman younger than 30 in good health. Sequenced: PBMCs. CDR3 nucleotide sequence: TGTGCCAGTACTGTGAGCAATCAGCCCCAGCATTTT. Protein: CASTVSNQPQHF.